This T cell receptor beta chain was identified in a study of identical twins. A remark on this clonotype: Its antigen is unidentified.

A universal primer site was added by template switching, and unique molecular identifiers were carried by the cDNA. TCRdb passed the 5' RACE reads through MiXCR, listing each CDR3 protein once. The table has 200,000 to 250,000 distinct CDR3 sequences, about 13% seen once. Germline CDR1 KGHSH, CDR2 LQKENI. This CDR3 comprises 17 residues. Trimming at V came to 3 bases and at J to 2 bases, leaving 11 bases not matched to a gene. Whole-study findings and limits: Out-of-frame alpha sequences common to twins were enriched for low generation probability. Cord blood's abundant beta clonotypes had fewer insertions, unlike memory repertoires. The analysis was cross-sectional rather than longitudinal within donors.

These data were also reused for a study on yellow fever vaccine responses in identical twins.

This receptor was obtained from a woman between 18 and 29 years old in good health. Source material: memory (CD45RO+) T cells sorted from blood. V and J are TRBV18 and TRBJ2-5; TRBD2 matches 8 bases. The CDR3 is CASSPRGSGRSQETQYF. Here the CDR3 DNA reads TGTGCCAGCTCACCTCGTGGGAGCGGGAGATCTCAAGAGACCCAGTACTTC.